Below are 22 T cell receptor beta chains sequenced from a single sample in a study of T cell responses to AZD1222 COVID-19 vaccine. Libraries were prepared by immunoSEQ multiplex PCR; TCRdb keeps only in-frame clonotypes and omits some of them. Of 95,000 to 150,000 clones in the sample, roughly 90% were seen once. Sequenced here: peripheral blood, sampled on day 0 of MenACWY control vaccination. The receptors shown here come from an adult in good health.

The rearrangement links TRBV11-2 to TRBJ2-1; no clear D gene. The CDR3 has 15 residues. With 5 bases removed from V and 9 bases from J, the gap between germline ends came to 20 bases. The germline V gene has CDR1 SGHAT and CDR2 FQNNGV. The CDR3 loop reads CASSPGFYPSGEQFF. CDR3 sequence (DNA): TGTGCCAGCAGCCCTGGCTTCTACCCAAGTGGTGAGCAGTTCTTC.

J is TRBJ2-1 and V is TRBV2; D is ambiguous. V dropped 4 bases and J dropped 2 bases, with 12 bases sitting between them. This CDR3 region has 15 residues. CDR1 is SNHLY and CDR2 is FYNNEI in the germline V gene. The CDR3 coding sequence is TGTGCCAGCAGTGTGAGTAGCCCGGCCTACAATGAGCAGTTCTTC. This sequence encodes CASSVSSPAYNEQFF. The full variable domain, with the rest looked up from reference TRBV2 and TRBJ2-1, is EPEVTQTPSHQVTQMGQEVILRCVPISNHLYFYWYRQILGQKVEFLVSFYNNEISEKSEIFDDQFSVERPDGSNFTLKIRSTKLEDSAMYFCASSVSSPAYNEQFFGPGTRLTVL.

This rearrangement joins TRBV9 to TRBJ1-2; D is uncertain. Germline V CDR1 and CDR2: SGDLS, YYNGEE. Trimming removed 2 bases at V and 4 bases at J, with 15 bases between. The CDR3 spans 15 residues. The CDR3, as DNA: TGTGCCAGCAGCGTGGGTGGGGAGGTCTCCTATGGCTACACCTTC. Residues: CASSVGGEVSYGYTF. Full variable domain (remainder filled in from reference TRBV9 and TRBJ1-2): DSGVTQTPKHLITATGQRVTLRCSPRSGDLSVYWYQQSLDQGLQFLIQYYNGEERAKGNILERFSAQQFPDLHSELNLSSLELGDSALYFCASSVGGEVSYGYTFGSGTRLTVV.

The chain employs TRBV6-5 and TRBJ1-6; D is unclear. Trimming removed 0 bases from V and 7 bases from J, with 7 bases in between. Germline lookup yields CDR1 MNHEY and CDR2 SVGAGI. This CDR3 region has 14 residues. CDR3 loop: CASSYSNPNSPLHF. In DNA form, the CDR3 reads TGTGCCAGCAGTTACTCGAACCCCAATTCACCCCTCCACTTT.

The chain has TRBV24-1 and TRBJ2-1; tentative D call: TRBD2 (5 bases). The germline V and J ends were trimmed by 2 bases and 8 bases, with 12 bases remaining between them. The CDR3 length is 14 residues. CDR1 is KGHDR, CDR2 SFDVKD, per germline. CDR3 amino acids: CATSDWASTHEQFF. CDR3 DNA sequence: TGTGCCACCAGTGATTGGGCTAGCACCCATGAGCAGTTCTTC.

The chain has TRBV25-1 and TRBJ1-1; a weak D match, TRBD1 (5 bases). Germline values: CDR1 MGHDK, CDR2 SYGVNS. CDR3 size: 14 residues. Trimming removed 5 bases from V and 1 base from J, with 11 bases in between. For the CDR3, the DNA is TGTGCCAGCAGTTTTGGGACTTCGAACACTGAAGCTTTCTTT. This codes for CASSFGTSNTEAFF.

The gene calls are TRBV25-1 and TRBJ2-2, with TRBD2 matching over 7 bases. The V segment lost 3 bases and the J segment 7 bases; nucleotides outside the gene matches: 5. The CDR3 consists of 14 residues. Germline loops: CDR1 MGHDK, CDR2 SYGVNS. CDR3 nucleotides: TGTGCCAGCAGTGACCGGGGGGACGTCGGGGAGCTGTTTTTT. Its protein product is CASSDRGDVGELFF.

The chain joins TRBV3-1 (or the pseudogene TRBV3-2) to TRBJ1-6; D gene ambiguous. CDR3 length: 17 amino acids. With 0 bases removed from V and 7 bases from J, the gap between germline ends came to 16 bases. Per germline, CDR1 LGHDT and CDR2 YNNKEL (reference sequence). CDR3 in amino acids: CASSQEFEGSVNSPLHF. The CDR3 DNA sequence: TGTGCCAGCAGCCAAGAATTCGAAGGGAGTGTGAATTCACCCCTCCACTTT.

The CDR3: CAWSARVGQGETQYF. The CDR3 region has the DNA TGTGCCTGGAGTGCACGCGTGGGGCAGGGGGAGACCCAGTACTTC. The chain recombines TRBV30 with TRBJ2-5; D possibly corresponds to TRBD1 (6 bases). The germline CDR1 and CDR2 sequences are GTSNPN and SVGIG (reference sequence). V lost 1 base and J 5 bases, leaving 17 bases between the germline ends. This CDR3 is 15 amino acids long.

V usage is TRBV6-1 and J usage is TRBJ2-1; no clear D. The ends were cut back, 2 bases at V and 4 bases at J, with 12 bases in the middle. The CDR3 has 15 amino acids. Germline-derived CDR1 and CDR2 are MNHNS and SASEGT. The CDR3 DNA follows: TGTGCCAGCAGTGAATATGACGGGCGTTACAATGAGCAGTTCTTC. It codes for CASSEYDGRYNEQFF.

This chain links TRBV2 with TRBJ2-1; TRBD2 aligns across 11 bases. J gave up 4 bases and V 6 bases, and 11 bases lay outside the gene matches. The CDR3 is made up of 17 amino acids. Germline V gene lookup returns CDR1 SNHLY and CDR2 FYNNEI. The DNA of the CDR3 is TGTGCCAGCAGCGAAACCTTAATAGCGGGAGGGTACAATGAGCAGTTCTTC. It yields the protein CASSETLIAGGYNEQFF.

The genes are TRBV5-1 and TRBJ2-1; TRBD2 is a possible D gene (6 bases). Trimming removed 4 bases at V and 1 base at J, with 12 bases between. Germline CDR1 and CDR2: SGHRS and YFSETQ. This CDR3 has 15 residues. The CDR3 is CASSQTRASYNEQFF. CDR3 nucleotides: TGCGCCAGCAGCCAGACTAGGGCGTCCTACAATGAGCAGTTCTTC.

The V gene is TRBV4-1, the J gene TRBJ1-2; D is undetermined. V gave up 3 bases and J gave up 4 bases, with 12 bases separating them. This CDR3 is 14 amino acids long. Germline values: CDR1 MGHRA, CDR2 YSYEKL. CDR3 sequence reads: CASSHDKIPYGYTF. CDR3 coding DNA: TGCGCCAGCAGCCATGACAAGATACCCTATGGCTACACCTTC.

CDR3 loop: CASSQAEWETQYF. CDR3 coding DNA: TGCGCCAGCAGCCAAGCAGAGTGGGAGACCCAGTACTTC. This chain joins TRBV4-1 and TRBJ2-5; D call uncertain. This CDR3 comprises 13 residues. V was pared by 1 base and J by 5 bases, with 8 bases between. Germline V lookup: CDR1 MGHRA, CDR2 YSYEKL.

CDR3 sequence: CASAGDRHNSPLHF. In nucleotides, the CDR3 is TGTGCCAGCGCGGGGGACAGGCATAATTCACCCCTCCACTTT. The V gene is TRBV7-2, the J gene TRBJ1-6, with TRBD1 identical over 8 bases. CDR3 length: 14 residues. The germline CDR1 and CDR2 sequences are SGHTA and FQGNSA. Losses at the gene ends were 8 bases for V and 5 bases for J; bases not matched to a gene: 5.

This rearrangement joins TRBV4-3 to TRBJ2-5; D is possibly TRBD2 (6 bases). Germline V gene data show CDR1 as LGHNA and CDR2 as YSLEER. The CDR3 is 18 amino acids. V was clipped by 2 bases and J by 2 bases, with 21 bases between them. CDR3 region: CASSQRLLSGVGQETQYF. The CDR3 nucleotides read TGCGCCAGCAGCCAACGGCTGTTATCGGGAGTGGGGCAAGAGACCCAGTACTTC.

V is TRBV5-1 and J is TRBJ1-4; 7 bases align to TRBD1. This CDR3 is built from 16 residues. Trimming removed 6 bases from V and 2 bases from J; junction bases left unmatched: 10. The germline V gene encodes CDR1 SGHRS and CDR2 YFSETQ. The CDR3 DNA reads TGCGCCAGCAAAGGGAAGGGGGCGCAGACTAATGAAAAACTGTTTTTT. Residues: CASKGKGAQTNEKLFF.

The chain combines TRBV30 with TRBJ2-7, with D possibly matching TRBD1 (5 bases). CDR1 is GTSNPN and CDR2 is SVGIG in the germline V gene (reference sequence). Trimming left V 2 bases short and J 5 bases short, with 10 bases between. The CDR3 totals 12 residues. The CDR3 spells CAWSFRGHEQYF. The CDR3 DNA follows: TGTGCCTGGAGTTTTAGGGGCCACGAGCAGTACTTC.

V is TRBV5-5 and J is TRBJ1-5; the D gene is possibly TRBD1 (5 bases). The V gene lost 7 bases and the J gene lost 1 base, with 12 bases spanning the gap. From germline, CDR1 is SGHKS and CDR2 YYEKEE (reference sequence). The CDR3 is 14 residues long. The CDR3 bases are TGTGCCAGCCGCCAGGGTACAAGCAATCAGCCCCAGCATTTT. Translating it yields CASRQGTSNQPQHF.

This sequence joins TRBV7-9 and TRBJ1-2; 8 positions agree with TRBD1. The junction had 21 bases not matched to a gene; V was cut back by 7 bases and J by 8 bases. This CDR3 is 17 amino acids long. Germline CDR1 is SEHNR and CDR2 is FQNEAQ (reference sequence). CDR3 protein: CASTPGPIATRGLGYTF. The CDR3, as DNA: TGTGCCAGCACTCCGGGACCCATAGCTACCAGGGGGCTAGGCTACACCTTC.

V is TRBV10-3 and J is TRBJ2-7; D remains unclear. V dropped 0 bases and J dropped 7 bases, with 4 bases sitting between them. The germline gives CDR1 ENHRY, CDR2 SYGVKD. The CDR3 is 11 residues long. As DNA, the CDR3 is TGTGCCATCAGTGAGTCGAGGGAGCAGTACTTC. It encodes CAISESREQYF.

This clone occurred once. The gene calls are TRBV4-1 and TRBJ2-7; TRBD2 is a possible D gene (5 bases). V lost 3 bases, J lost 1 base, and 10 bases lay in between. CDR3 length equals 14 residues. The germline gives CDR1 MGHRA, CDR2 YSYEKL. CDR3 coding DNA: TGCGCCAGCAGCCAGAGGGCCGAGTCCTACGAGCAGTACTTC. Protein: CASSQRAESYEQYF.